This T cell receptor (beta chain) was captured by sequencing in a study of CD8+CD57+ T cells in acquired aplastic anemia. The overall study: The DNA of sorted CD4+ and CD8+ cells averaged around 3.2 ug. As sequenced from healthy donors, CD4+ cells averaged roughly 11 million reads.

At least ten counts were recorded for this clonotype. Antigen unknown. The use of genomic DNA as template underpinned the TCR beta VDJ and CDR3 profiling. MiXCR, run by TCRdb on the reads, gives a single entry per CDR3 protein. The repertoire holds approximately 380,000 distinct CDR3 sequences, with approximately 70% as singletons. CDR1 is LGHNA and CDR2 is YSLEER in the germline V gene. This CDR3 region has 16 residues. With V trimmed by 5 bases and J by 4 bases, 9 bases remained unmatched. Study-wide results and limits: Researchers report that 25 to 30 CD8+ CDR3 sequences appeared in both patients and controls. CD8+ Simpson's diversity in patients was not significantly different from that in controls.

J is TRBJ2-2 and V is TRBV4-3; 8 bases map to TRBD1. The TCR originated in a human donor in good health, serving as a control. The sequenced sample was sorted CD4+, CD8+, or CD8+CD57+ T cells (not recorded which) from PBMCs. This chain's CDR3 is CASSWQGALSTGELFF. Here the CDR3 DNA reads TGCGCCAGCAGCTGGCAGGGGGCATTGTCCACCGGGGAGCTGTTTTTT.